These 31 T cell receptor beta chains were sequenced from one sample in a study of cytomegalovirus exposure and HLA in healthy donors. 13 Jbeta primers and 60 Vbeta primers were used for the PCR. Clones were read by immunoSEQ multiplex PCR, and TCRdb kept only the in-frame ones, dropping some. The data hold 100,000 or so clones, with 60% to 85% observed a single time. Input material: PBMCs. The receptors here all came from a female donor in good health and CMV-seronegative.

This clone was counted a few times. V and J are TRBV6-1 and TRBJ2-1; D call uncertain. V was trimmed by 6 bases and J by 7 bases, leaving 16 bases between them. The CDR3 covers 14 residues. Germline CDR1 MNHNS, CDR2 SASEGT. This CDR3 reads CASRLGSTLNEQFF. Here the CDR3 DNA reads TGTGCCAGCAGGTTGGGCTCAACCCTTAATGAGCAGTTCTTC.

The rearrangement links TRBV6-1 to TRBJ1-1, with D possibly TRBD1 on 6 matching bases. The germline CDR1 and CDR2 sequences are MNHNS and SASEGT. This CDR3 has 15 amino acids. Trimming took off 2 bases at V and 3 bases at J, with 13 bases between the two ends. The CDR3 DNA sequence: TGTGCCAGCAGTGAATTGGCGGGGGCTCACACTGAAGCTTTCTTT. This translates into CASSELAGAHTEAFF.

This clone has just one count. The chain carries TRBV5-4 and TRBJ1-1; TRBD1 aligns across 10 bases. This CDR3 spans 15 amino acids. With 3 bases clipped from V and 3 bases from J, the junction kept 5 bases outside the gene matches. Germline V gene data show CDR1 as SGHNT and CDR2 as YYREEE (reference sequence). The chain's CDR3 is CASSSGDRGYTEAFF. The DNA for the CDR3 is TGTGCCAGCAGCTCTGGGGACAGGGGATACACTGAAGCTTTCTTT. The full variable domain, completed using reference TRBV5-4 and TRBJ1-1, is ETGVTQSPTHLIKTRGQQVTLRCSSQSGHNTVSWYQQALGQGPQFIFQYYREEENGRGNFPPRFSGLQFPNYSSELNVNALELDDSALYLCASSSGDRGYTEAFFGQGTRLTVV.

V gene TRBV20-1 combines with J gene TRBJ2-1, with 10 positions matching TRBD1. J lost 15 bases, V lost 5 bases, and 4 bases had no gene match. CDR3 length equals 10 residues. The germline V gene has CDR1 DFQATT and CDR2 SNEGSKA (reference sequence). The DNA for the CDR3 is TGCAGTGCTTGGGACAGGGGAATGTTCTTC. As protein: CSAWDRGMFF.

The chain recombines TRBV5-6 with TRBJ2-5; no reliable D call. The V end was cut by 2 bases, the J end by 1 base, with 3 bases between. The CDR3 runs to 12 residues. Looked up from germline, CDR1 is SGHDT and CDR2 is YYEEEE. Here the CDR3 DNA reads TGTGCCAGCAGCTTCTTCCAAGAGACCCAGTACTTC. Translation gives CASSFFQETQYF.

The V call is TRBV7-6, the J call TRBJ1-2, with 9 bases matching TRBD1. This CDR3 region has 15 residues. V was clipped by 2 bases and J by 7 bases; unmatched bases: 8. Germline V lookup: CDR1 SGHVS, CDR2 FNYEAQ. This CDR3 reads CASSLFVRDRAGYTF. DNA of the CDR3: TGTGCCAGCAGCTTATTTGTTCGGGACAGGGCTGGCTACACCTTC. Drawing the rest from reference TRBV7-6 and TRBJ1-2, the complete variable domain is GAGVSQSPRYKVTKRGQDVALRCDPISGHVSLYWYRQALGQGPEFLTYFNYEAQQDKSGLPNDRFSAERPEGSISTLTIQRTEQRDSAMYRCASSLFVRDRAGYTFGSGTRLTVV.

The rearrangement joins TRBV29-1 to TRBJ2-2, with D maybe TRBD2 (6 bases). Germline assignment: CDR1 SQVTM and CDR2 ANQGSEA. V lost 3 bases and J lost 4, with 6 bases in between. This CDR3 comprises 12 residues. In DNA, the CDR3 is TGCAGCGTTGACGGGGGCACCGGGGAGCTGTTTTTT. Its protein product is CSVDGGTGELFF.

The chain has TRBV11-1 and TRBJ2-7, with D possibly matching TRBD2 (6 bases). Germline V CDR1 and CDR2: SGHAT, FQDESV (reference sequence). The CDR3 has 15 residues. V lost 0 bases and J lost 6, with 15 bases in between. DNA for the CDR3: TGTGCCAGCAGCTTAGCGCGGGCGGGGTCGCCCGAGCAGTACTTC. It specifies CASSLARAGSPEQYF.

A few counts support this clone. The chain employs TRBV9 and TRBJ1-2; D is perhaps TRBD1 (5 bases). Germline assignment: CDR1 SGDLS and CDR2 YYNGEE. V was cut by 5 bases and J by 5 bases, with 10 bases left in between. The CDR3 length is 12 residues. The CDR3 loop reads CASRAGGYGYTF. CDR3 in DNA: TGTGCCAGCAGAGCGGGGGGTTATGGCTACACCTTC.

The chain uses TRBV6-5 and TRBJ1-4, with a tentative D call TRBD1 (5 bases). V lost 6 bases and J 3 bases, leaving 11 bases between the germline ends. The CDR3 is 14 residues long. Germline V CDR1 and CDR2: MNHEY, SVGAGI. CDR3 nucleotides: TGTGCCAGCAGGGACGGGGGGGCTAATGAAAAACTGTTTTTT. Its protein product is CASRDGGANEKLFF.

The genes are TRBV5-1 and TRBJ2-5; 13 bases fit TRBD2. This CDR3 spans 14 amino acids. The trim removed 0 bases at V and 11 bases at J, leaving 4 bases unmatched. Germline V gives CDR1 SGHRS, CDR2 YFSETQ. CDR3 nucleotide sequence: TGCGCCAGCAGCTTGGGGACTAGCGGGGGACAACAGTACTTC. Protein product: CASSLGTSGGQQYF.

V gene TRBV16 combines with J gene TRBJ1-1, with D uncertain. Germline lookup yields CDR1 KGHSY and CDR2 FQNENV. CDR3 size: 15 residues. Trimming stripped 2 bases from V and 1 base from J, with 11 bases between. The CDR3 DNA reads TGTGCCAGCAGCCAACCCCAGGAGGAGAACACTGAAGCTTTCTTT. This codes for CASSQPQEENTEAFF. Supplemented by reference TRBV16 and TRBJ1-1, the full variable domain reads GEEVAQTPKHLVRGEGQKAKLYCAPIKGHSYVFWYQQVLKNEFKFLISFQNENVFDETGMPKERFSAKCLPNSPCSLEIQATKLEDSAVYFCASSQPQEENTEAFFGQGTRLTVV.

In this sample, this clone turned up a few times. The rearrangement links TRBV7-9 to TRBJ1-1; the match to TRBD1 covers 7 bases. The CDR3 is 14 amino acids. The germline V gene encodes CDR1 SEHNR and CDR2 FQNEAQ (reference sequence). The trim removed 3 bases at V and 1 base at J, leaving 2 bases unmatched. Written as DNA, the CDR3 is TGTGCCAGCAGCTTGACAGGGTGGAACACTGAAGCTTTCTTT. It specifies CASSLTGWNTEAFF.

The J gene is TRBJ1-1, the V gene TRBV6-6; maybe TRBD1 (6 bases). Germline CDR1 reads MNHNY; CDR2 reads SVGAGI (reference sequence). The CDR3 runs 16 residues. The V end was cut by 2 bases, the J end by 5 bases, with 18 bases between. The CDR3 reads CASSYGPGGGGTEAFF. CDR3 nucleotide sequence: TGTGCCAGCAGTTACGGGCCGGGGGGCGGAGGGACTGAAGCTTTCTTT.

The chain's CDR3 is CASSPARGPGAGELFF. The CDR3 bases are TGCGCCAGCAGCCCAGCCAGGGGCCCAGGGGCCGGGGAGCTGTTTTTT. J is TRBJ2-2 and V is TRBV5-1; D is perhaps TRBD1 (6 bases). This CDR3 spans 16 amino acids. The germline CDR1 and CDR2 sequences are SGHRS and YFSETQ. The ends were cut back, 4 bases at V and 6 bases at J, with 19 bases in the middle.

The V call is TRBV13, the J call TRBJ1-4; D might be TRBD1 (6 bases). The germline V gene has CDR1 PRHDT and CDR2 FYEKMQ (reference sequence). The CDR3 covers 14 residues. Between the trimmed V and J ends, which lost 6 bases and 7 bases, there was a span of 15 bases. CDR3 DNA sequence: TGTGCCAGCAGTCCGACAGGCGCGGGTGAAAAACTGTTTTTT. It yields the protein CASSPTGAGEKLFF.

This chain joins TRBV5-1 and TRBJ2-7; 9 bases are a match to TRBD2. J was trimmed by 0 bases and V by 5 bases; bases with no gene match: 3. The length of the CDR3 is 14 residues. CDR1 SGHRS and CDR2 YFSETQ come from the germline V gene. CDR3 in amino acids: CASRAGGDSYEQYF. The CDR3 DNA reads as TGCGCCAGCAGGGCGGGGGGGGACTCCTACGAGCAGTACTTC.

This sequence joins TRBV6-5 and TRBJ1-6; D remains ambiguous. The germline V and J ends were trimmed by 5 bases and 9 bases, with 11 bases remaining between them. Germline-derived CDR1 and CDR2 are MNHEY and SVGAGI. CDR3 length equals 13 residues. CDR3 coding DNA: TGTGCCAGCAGTGCCTATAGCAGTTCACCCCTCCACTTT. Translated: CASSAYSSSPLHF.

J is TRBJ2-5 and V is TRBV25-1; 9 positions agree with TRBD1. CDR3 length equals 15 residues. The germline V gene has CDR1 MGHDK and CDR2 SYGVNS. V gave up 1 base and J gave up 5 bases; unmatched junction bases: 5. The CDR3 spells CASSEFTGGIETQYF. DNA for the CDR3: TGTGCCAGCAGTGAATTTACAGGGGGCATCGAGACCCAGTACTTC. The whole variable domain, remainder taken from reference TRBV25-1 and TRBJ2-5, is EADIYQTPRYLVIGTGKKITLECSQTMGHDKMYWYQQDPGMELHLIHYSYGVNSTEKGDLSSESTVSRIRTEHFPLTLESARPSHTSQYLCASSEFTGGIETQYFGPGTRLLVL.

This clone has only a few counts. The chain links TRBV7-6 to TRBJ1-1; the D gene is possibly TRBD1 (6 bases). The CDR3 totals 15 residues. Germline CDR1 and CDR2: SGHVS and FNYEAQ. Deletions cut 5 bases from V and 1 base from J, with 14 bases between. CDR3 amino acids: CASSRNTGQNTEAFF. CDR3 DNA sequence: TGTGCCAGCAGCCGCAACACGGGACAGAACACTGAAGCTTTCTTT.

This chain links TRBV18 with TRBJ1-2; 7 bases map to TRBD1. With 2 bases clipped from V and 4 bases from J, the junction kept 4 bases outside the gene matches. This CDR3 comprises 14 residues. Germline V gene data show CDR1 as KGHSH and CDR2 as LQKENI. CDR3 protein: CASSPNDRAYGYTF. The CDR3 DNA reads as TGTGCCAGCTCACCAAACGACAGGGCCTATGGCTACACCTTC.

This clone showed up just a few times. This sequence joins TRBV30 and TRBJ1-6; D is uncertain. CDR1 is GTSNPN, CDR2 SVGIG, per germline (reference sequence). The ends were cut back, 0 bases at V and 14 bases at J, with 11 bases in the middle. The CDR3 is 12 residues long. CDR3 sequence reads: CAWSVLRETLHF. In DNA form, the CDR3 reads TGTGCCTGGAGTGTATTACGGGAAACCCTCCACTTT.

The J gene is TRBJ1-2, the V gene TRBV10-3, with D tentatively TRBD1 (6 bases). The CDR3 covers 11 residues. Germline V gene sequence: CDR1 ENHRY, CDR2 SYGVKD. The V end lost 7 bases, the J end lost 5 bases, and 8 bases lay between the germline ends. Here the CDR3 reads CAITGQYGYTF. The CDR3 region has the DNA TGTGCCATCACCGGACAGTATGGCTACACCTTC.

With respect to this clone: Compared with germline, one end of the junction differs, possibly owing to a read error. The rearrangement uses TRBV7-9 and TRBJ1-1; D uncertain. Germline CDR1 and CDR2: SEHNR and FQNEAQ (reference sequence). This CDR3 spans 12 amino acids. The CDR3 coding sequence is TGTTCCAGTTCCCTACGGAACACTGAAGCTTTCTTT. As protein: CSSSLRNTEAFF.

CDR3 DNA: TGTGCCTGGAGTAACACGAGGACAGGGAATCAGCCCCAGCATTTT. As protein: CAWSNTRTGNQPQHF. This sequence joins TRBV30 and TRBJ1-5; TRBD1 aligns across 8 bases. The junction had 7 bases not matched to a gene; V was cut back by 2 bases and J by 4 bases. The CDR3 runs 15 residues. The germline V gene has CDR1 GTSNPN and CDR2 SVGIG (reference sequence).

This rearrangement joins TRBV7-3 to TRBJ2-1; D possibly corresponds to TRBD1 (6 bases). Germline V CDR1 and CDR2: SGHTA, FQGTGA. The CDR3 is 13 residues long. Trimming cost V 4 bases and J 6 bases, with 10 bases left between them. The CDR3 coding sequence is TGTGCCAGCAGCTCCCTAGGGGGCAATGAGCAGTTCTTC. Protein product: CASSSLGGNEQFF.

The V call is TRBV4-3, the J call TRBJ1-3; 8 bases fit TRBD1. Germline-derived CDR1 and CDR2 are LGHNA and YSLEER. This CDR3 region has 15 residues. With 3 bases clipped from V and 7 bases from J, the junction kept 8 bases outside the gene matches. The CDR3 protein is CASSQAATGENTIYF. CDR3 nucleotides: TGCGCCAGCAGCCAGGCAGCGACAGGGGAGAACACCATATATTTT.

The chain combines TRBV5-4 with TRBJ1-1; 7 nucleotides match TRBD1. Germline CDR1 reads SGHNT; CDR2 reads YYREEE (reference sequence). V trimming: 1 base; J trimming: 3 bases; junction bases outside the gene matches: 3. This CDR3 comprises 14 residues. The CDR3 here is CASSLQGVDTEAFF. For the CDR3, the DNA is TGTGCCAGCAGCTTGCAGGGGGTGGACACTGAAGCTTTCTTT.

This chain joins TRBV25-1 and TRBJ1-2, with TRBD1 matching over 8 bases. The CDR3 covers 12 residues. Germline CDR1 reads MGHDK; CDR2 reads SYGVNS. Losses at the gene ends were 4 bases for V and 6 bases for J; bases not matched to a gene: 1. The CDR3 protein is CASSGTGNGYTF. CDR3 DNA: TGTGCCAGCAGTGGGACAGGGAATGGCTACACCTTC.

The count of this clone is one. This sequence joins TRBV6-6 and TRBJ1-5; no clear D gene. CDR1 is MNHNY and CDR2 is SVGAGI in the germline V gene (reference sequence). V was trimmed by 6 bases and J by 3 bases, leaving 15 bases between them. This CDR3 region has 15 residues. CDR3 loop: CASSPRGSLNQPQHF. The CDR3, as DNA: TGTGCCAGCAGCCCACGCGGGAGCCTCAATCAGCCCCAGCATTTT.

V usage is TRBV27 and J usage is TRBJ2-2; weak D call: TRBD1 (6 bases). The CDR3 length is 15 residues. With 7 bases removed from V and 6 bases from J, the gap between germline ends came to 18 bases. Looked up from germline, CDR1 is MNHEY and CDR2 is SMNVEV (reference sequence). Written as DNA, the CDR3 is TGTGCCAGCACCTTGGAGCAGGGGATCGCCGGGGAGCTGTTTTTT. Translated, it gives CASTLEQGIAGELFF.